The 2 T cell receptor beta chains below come from one sample, sequenced in a study of technical replicates of blood from a few donors. TCRdb's table, derived via immunoSEQ multiplex PCR, lists solely in-frame clones and lacks some. Among tens of thousands of clones, approximately 84% were seen once, and the ten largest hold approximately 5.1%. The source material was PBMCs. These receptor sequences come from a human donor in good health. Some clones in this sample may be carry-over from other donors' samples.

The chain combines TRBV5-1 with TRBJ2-3, with D maybe TRBD2 (6 bases). V lost 4 bases and J 2 bases, leaving 14 bases between the germline ends. Germline V lookup: CDR1 SGHRS, CDR2 YFSETQ. The CDR3 has 15 amino acids. The CDR3 DNA follows: TGCGCCAGCAGCCCCCCGGCGGGAATCACAGATACGCAGTATTTT. As protein: CASSPPAGITDTQYF.

The chain recombines TRBV5-1 with TRBJ2-1; 12 nucleotides match TRBD2. Germline lookup yields CDR1 SGHRS and CDR2 YFSETQ. This CDR3 comprises 14 residues. With 0 bases clipped from V and 10 bases from J, the junction kept 2 bases outside the gene matches. In DNA form, the CDR3 reads TGCGCCAGCAGCTTGGACACTAGCGGGAGGGAGCAGTTCTTC. Encoded protein: CASSLDTSGREQFF.